Below, one T cell receptor (beta chain) is given with its context. This specimen belongs to a study of cytomegalovirus exposure and HLA in healthy donors. Primers for the PCR totalled 60 Vbeta and 13 Jbeta. Profiled with immunoSEQ multiplex PCR; TCRdb holds only in-frame clones, not every one. The sample yields some 200,000 clones, of which the top ten take up less than 0.9%. This CDR3 has 13 amino acids. Trimming removed 5 bases at V and 1 base at J, with 9 bases between. Germline CDR1 and CDR2: LNHDA and SQIVND (reference sequence). What was sequenced was PBMCs. The gene calls are TRBV19 and TRBJ2-7; no firm D call. This clonotype originated in a boy between 5 and 17 years old in good health and CMV-seronegative. The CDR3 DNA reads TGTGCCAGTAGTGTTGCACAGTCCTACGAGCAGTACTTC. Amino acids: CASSVAQSYEQYF.